Listed below are T cell receptor beta chains from one sample, sequenced in a study of T cells in Graves' hyperthyroidism and ophthalmopathy. MiXCR, run by TCRdb on the multiplex PCR reads, gives a single entry per CDR3 protein. The top ten hold around 15% of the sample, which has some 700,000 distinct CDR3 sequences, roughly a sixth seen once. The sequencing sample was made of blood. These receptors all come from a man over 45 with Graves' hyperthyroidism. CDR3s include the opening cysteine and the closing phenylalanine or tryptophan. The D gene is left open where the match is weak.

J: TRBJ2-1
D: TRBD2
V: TRBV12-3/TRBV12-4
CDR3: CASRLAGGPPNEQFF

J: TRBJ1-1
D: NA
V: TRBV28
CDR3: CASSLITTNTEAFF

J: TRBJ1-5
D: NA
V: TRBV24-1
CDR3: CATSDLNTDQPQHF

J: TRBJ1-5
D: TRBD1
V: TRBV5-6
CDR3: CASSLMGTGTQPQHF

J: TRBJ2-3
D: TRBD1
V: TRBV10-3
CDR3: CAISEPPWGTGETDTQYF

J: TRBJ1-1
D: TRBD1
V: TRBV2
CDR3: CASSAQGAGTEAFF

J: TRBJ1-5
D: NA
V: TRBV12-3/TRBV12-4
CDR3: CASSQREGQPQHF

J: TRBJ1-5
D: TRBD1
V: TRBV6-1
CDR3: CASSPQGALNQPQHF

J: TRBJ2-7
D: NA
V: TRBV11-2
CDR3: CASSRTNEQYF

J: TRBJ1-2
D: NA
V: TRBV24-1
CDR3: CATSSRQDGGYTF

J: TRBJ1-4
D: NA
V: TRBV18
CDR3: CASSLPPATNEKLFF

J: TRBJ2-3
D: NA
V: TRBV7-9
CDR3: CASSFAADTQYF

J: TRBJ1-2
D: NA
V: TRBV5-4
CDR3: CASSFDDWGYTF

J: TRBJ2-7
D: NA
V: TRBV4-3
CDR3: CASSVVLESYEQYF

J: TRBJ2-7
D: NA
V: TRBV10-3
CDR3: CAISDPGRRMSYEQYF

J: TRBJ1-1
D: TRBD1
V: TRBV18
CDR3: CASSPRGQAVASEAFF

J: TRBJ1-2
D: NA
V: TRBV2
CDR3: CASRRSYGYTF

J: TRBJ2-7
D: TRBD1
V: TRBV3-1
CDR3: CASSHDRGPTYEQYF

J: TRBJ2-2
D: NA
V: TRBV28
CDR3: CASHGNTGELFF

J: TRBJ1-6
D: NA
V: TRBV4-1
CDR3: CASSLEEWQQYNSPLHF

J: TRBJ1-5
D: TRBD1
V: TRBV28
CDR3: CASSLSGTASPPQHF

J: TRBJ2-1
D: NA
V: TRBV7-3
CDR3: CASSIDGVSSYNEQFF

J: TRBJ1-5
D: NA
V: TRBV19
CDR3: CASSIGVRYQPQHF

J: TRBJ2-6
D: TRBD1
V: TRBV24-1
CDR3: CATSGQGALGANVLTF

J: TRBJ2-4
D: NA
V: TRBV13
CDR3: CASSLSGNKNIQYF

J: TRBJ2-1
D: NA
V: TRBV14
CDR3: CASSQVSFYEQFF

J: TRBJ1-2
D: NA
V: TRBV29-1
CDR3: CSVEGPQSFSGYTF

J: TRBJ2-1
D: NA
V: TRBV7-2
CDR3: CASSLQSNGYEQFF

J: TRBJ2-3
D: NA
V: TRBV6-2/TRBV6-3
CDR3: CASSQGLDTQYF

J: TRBJ2-4
D: NA
V: TRBV27
CDR3: CASSFRVGTQNIQYF

J: TRBJ2-4
D: NA
V: TRBV5-6
CDR3: CASSLKQARTDIQYF

J: TRBJ1-2
D: NA
V: TRBV28
CDR3: CASSSAGRRSSYDGYTF

J: TRBJ2-3
D: TRBD2
V: TRBV9
CDR3: CASSVGGRAHADTQYF

J: TRBJ2-2
D: TRBD2
V: TRBV5-1
CDR3: CASSTGLAGGFGELFF

J: TRBJ2-1
D: NA
V: TRBV27
CDR3: CASSFENNEQFF

J: TRBJ2-1
D: TRBD2
V: TRBV15
CDR3: CATSRDLYATSGRNEQFF

J: TRBJ1-2
D: NA
V: TRBV5-6
CDR3: CASSPYDPHLDTYGYTF

J: TRBJ2-1
D: TRBD2
V: TRBV6-1
CDR3: CASSKTSGRADNEQFF

J: TRBJ2-1
D: NA
V: TRBV5-4
CDR3: CASSLAGGVSYNEQFF

J: TRBJ2-4
D: NA
V: TRBV7-8
CDR3: CASSPNRALAKNIQYF

J: TRBJ2-1
D: TRBD2
V: TRBV7-9
CDR3: CASRVAGGDEQFF

J: TRBJ2-7
D: TRBD2
V: TRBV6-1
CDR3: CAGQREGPYEQYF

J: TRBJ1-2
D: NA
V: TRBV5-1
CDR3: CASSLEALYGYTF

J: TRBJ2-5
D: NA
V: TRBV24-1
CDR3: CATSEGLQETQYF

J: TRBJ2-1
D: TRBD2
V: TRBV30
CDR3: CAWRPWTSGRALSSYNEQFF